This T cell receptor beta chain came from a study of graft-versus-host responses after intestinal transplantation. Across the study: Multivisceral, liver-intestinal, or isolated intestinal grafts were transplanted into recipients. Points from the study as a whole: GvH clones detected in recipient marrow included some appearing first in ileum or blood. Peak levels of circulating GvH clones tracked with early post-transplant HvG declines.

In the case of this clone: Its antigen is unknown.

Using immunoSEQ multiplex PCR, the repertoire was profiled, and TCRdb retains in-frame clones only, with some absent. Found here are roughly 77,000 clones, approximately 88% of them singletons; the top ten hold 2% to 3%. With 0 bases removed from V and 0 bases from J, the gap between germline ends came to 12 bases. The CDR3 runs 17 residues. Germline V gene data show CDR1 as SGDLS and CDR2 as YYNGEE. The receptor comes from a human donor who received an intestinal transplant. The material was unstimulated CD8+ T cells sorted from spleen or lymph node cells, obtained before intestinal transplant. This chain links TRBV9 with TRBJ1-4; D uncertain. The CDR3 DNA reads as TGTGCCAGCAGCGTAGGATACGGGAGGCCAACTAATGAAAAACTGTTTTTT. Protein product: CASSVGYGRPTNEKLFF.